These 29 T cell receptor beta chains were all obtained from the same sample, sequenced in a study of blood T cell repertoires in COVID-19. Sequencing used immunoSEQ multiplex PCR; TCRdb keeps in-frame clones, though not all of them. The table lists roughly 220,000 clones, around 87% of them singletons. Source material: peripheral blood. Every receptor here comes from a man in his fifties or sixties with acute or convalescent COVID-19.

Only a few counts were recorded for this clone. The J gene is TRBJ2-1, the V gene TRBV5-1; D not certain. From germline, CDR1 is SGHRS and CDR2 YFSETQ. This CDR3 comprises 14 residues. Trimming took 0 bases from V and 7 from J, leaving 11 bases between them. The CDR3 sequence: CASSLGGSSNEQFF. CDR3 DNA: TGCGCCAGCAGCTTGGGTGGTAGCAGTAATGAGCAGTTCTTC.

The J gene is TRBJ1-5, the V gene TRBV12-5, with 9 positions matching TRBD1. V dropped 4 bases and J dropped 3; count of bases not matched to a gene: 10. The CDR3 runs 17 residues. Germline lookup yields CDR1 LGHNT and CDR2 FRNRAP. As DNA, the CDR3 is TGTGCTAGTGGTTACGTACTCGGACAGGGGCCCAATCAGCCCCAGCATTTT. It yields the protein CASGYVLGQGPNQPQHF.

The rearrangement links TRBV6-5 to TRBJ1-1; D possibly corresponds to TRBD1 (6 bases). The CDR3 length is 13 residues. Germline assignment: CDR1 MNHEY and CDR2 SVGAGI. V was trimmed by 6 bases and J by 8 bases, leaving 16 bases between them. The DNA for the CDR3 is TGTGCCAGCAGGCTACAGGGAGGGGGGGAAGCTTTCTTT. Protein sequence: CASRLQGGGEAFF.

The rearrangement joins TRBV4-2 to TRBJ2-3, with 12 bases that match TRBD2. Germline CDR1 reads LGHNA; CDR2 reads YNFKEQ. This CDR3 comprises 18 residues. J lost 0 bases, V lost 1 base, and 5 bases had no gene match. The DNA of the CDR3 is TGTGCCAGCAGCCAAGGCGGTACTAGCGGGGGGAGCACAGATACGCAGTATTTT. It specifies CASSQGGTSGGSTDTQYF.

The genes are TRBV5-1 and TRBJ1-6; perhaps TRBD1 as D (5 bases). CDR3 length: 12 residues. The V gene's germline CDR1 is SGHRS and CDR2 YFSETQ. V gave up 7 bases and J gave up 8 bases, with 10 bases separating them. CDR3 bases: TGCGCCAGCCGGACGGGGGATTCACCCCTCCACTTT. Its protein product is CASRTGDSPLHF.

This chain connects TRBV28 to TRBJ2-5; TRBD1 is a possible D gene (6 bases). The germline gives CDR1 MDHEN, CDR2 SYDVKM. CDR3 size: 12 residues. V was pared by 6 bases and J by 3 bases, with 8 bases between. CDR3 sequence (DNA): TGTGCCAGCAGCCGGACAGAAGAGACCCAGTACTTC. Translation: CASSRTEETQYF.

This chain links TRBV5-1 with TRBJ2-5, with TRBD1 matching over 9 bases. V trimming: 4 bases; J trimming: 6 bases; junction bases outside the gene matches: 10. CDR1 SGHRS and CDR2 YFSETQ come from the germline V gene. This CDR3 has 15 amino acids. The CDR3 nucleotides read TGCGCCAGCAGCCAACAGGGGGCGGGAGAAAAGACCCAGTACTTC. Protein: CASSQQGAGEKTQYF.

CDR3 sequence reads: CASSQDPVRETQYF. Here the CDR3 DNA reads TGTGCCAGCAGCCAAGATCCTGTCCGAGAGACCCAGTACTTC. V and J are TRBV3-1 (or the pseudogene TRBV3-2) and TRBJ2-5; D unclear. V was shortened by 0 bases and J by 4 bases, with 9 bases between the two germline ends. This CDR3 has 14 residues. Germline V gene lookup returns CDR1 LGHDT and CDR2 YNNKEL (reference sequence).

V gene TRBV15 combines with J gene TRBJ2-7, with a tentative D call TRBD2 (5 bases). Germline lookup yields CDR1 LNHNV and CDR2 YYDKDF (reference sequence). The CDR3 has 14 amino acids. Between the trimmed V and J ends, which lost 1 base and 3 bases, there was a span of 10 bases. CDR3 DNA: TGTGCCACCAGCAGAGTAGCAGGAGGCTACGAGCAGTACTTC. Its protein product is CATSRVAGGYEQYF.

The V gene is TRBV20-1, the J gene TRBJ1-2, with TRBD1 as a possible D gene (6 bases). Germline V CDR1 and CDR2: DFQATT, SNEGSKA (reference sequence). The length of the CDR3 is 11 residues. The V and J ends lost 5 bases and 6 bases respectively, with 10 bases between them. The CDR3 is CSASQGNGYTF. CDR3 coding DNA: TGCAGTGCTTCACAGGGAAATGGCTACACCTTC.

The rearrangement uses TRBV6-4 and TRBJ1-1; D gene ambiguous. The CDR3 contains 11 residues. The germline V gene encodes CDR1 MRHNA and CDR2 SNTAGT. Trimming pared 3 bases from V and 8 bases from J, leaving 7 bases between. CDR3 amino acids: CASSEGREAFF. The CDR3 nucleotides read TGTGCCAGCAGTGAAGGCAGGGAAGCTTTCTTT.

The chain joins TRBV11-3 to TRBJ2-7; TRBD1 agrees at 9 bases. CDR1 and CDR2 (germline): SGHNT, YENEEA. The CDR3 runs 15 residues. The V gene end was trimmed by 5 bases and the J gene end by 5 bases; junction bases not matched to a gene: 10. CDR3 DNA: TGTGCCAGCAGCACGGGGACAGGGTCTGAGGACGAGCAGTACTTC. Its translation: CASSTGTGSEDEQYF.

The chain recombines TRBV6-4 with TRBJ2-2; 8 bases are shared with TRBD2. This CDR3 comprises 14 residues. Germline lookup yields CDR1 MRHNA and CDR2 SNTAGT. V was clipped by 8 bases and J by 0 bases; unmatched bases: 2. The CDR3 nucleotides are TGTGCCAGCTTAGCGGGGACGAACACCGGGGAGCTGTTTTTT. It yields the protein CASLAGTNTGELFF.

The rearrangement uses TRBV10-2 and TRBJ1-1, with D maybe TRBD1 (6 bases). CDR3 size: 14 residues. V was cut by 2 bases and J by 5 bases, with 12 bases left in between. Per the germline V gene, CDR1 is WSHSY and CDR2 is SAAADI. Here the CDR3 reads CASSEPGVVTEAFF. The CDR3 coding sequence is TGCGCCAGCAGTGAGCCAGGGGTTGTGACTGAAGCTTTCTTT.

This sequence joins TRBV5-1 and TRBJ2-1, with 7 bases identical to TRBD2. This CDR3 has 15 amino acids. With 4 bases clipped from V and 4 bases from J, the junction kept 8 bases outside the gene matches. Germline loops: CDR1 SGHRS, CDR2 YFSETQ. CDR3 sequence: CASSRGLGSYNEQFF. CDR3 DNA sequence: TGCGCCAGCAGCAGAGGACTAGGATCGTACAATGAGCAGTTCTTC.

The V and J genes are TRBV19 and TRBJ2-4; 7 bases agree with TRBD2. This CDR3 is 15 amino acids long. The ends lost 5 bases at V and 3 bases at J; junction bases unmatched: 7. The germline V gene has CDR1 LNHDA and CDR2 SQIVND (reference sequence). This CDR3 reads CASSPRQRGKNIQYF. In DNA form, the CDR3 reads TGTGCCAGTAGTCCCCGACAGCGGGGCAAAAACATTCAGTACTTC.

The count of this clone is one. V is TRBV4-2 and J is TRBJ2-3, with 11 bases identical to TRBD2. This CDR3 spans 18 amino acids. The V segment lost 0 bases and the J segment 1 base; nucleotides outside the gene matches: 6. Germline lookup yields CDR1 LGHNA and CDR2 YNFKEQ. This CDR3 reads CASSQEVAGGRGTDTQYF. The CDR3 DNA is TGTGCCAGCAGCCAAGAAGTAGCGGGGGGGCGAGGCACAGATACGCAGTATTTT.

The chain uses TRBV5-1 and TRBJ2-5, with 7 positions matching TRBD1. Losses at the gene ends were 9 bases for V and 4 bases for J; bases not matched to a gene: 9. The CDR3 has 13 residues. CDR1 and CDR2 (germline): SGHRS, YFSETQ. The CDR3 coding sequence is TGCGCCACCTCAGGGGGACCGTCAGAGACCCAGTACTTC. It translates to CATSGGPSETQYF.

Regarding this clone: One end of the junction is discordant with germline, which a read error may explain. The chain carries TRBV6-5 and TRBJ1-6; the D gene is possibly TRBD1 (5 bases). The CDR3 is 13 amino acids. CDR1 is MNHEY and CDR2 is SVGAGI in the germline V gene. The CDR3 sequence: CASSYAGNSALHF. CDR3 coding DNA: TGTGCCAGCAGTTACGCAGGGAATTCAGCCCTCCACTTT.

The genes are TRBV11-3 and TRBJ2-3; TRBD1 is a possible D gene (6 bases). From germline, CDR1 is SGHNT and CDR2 YENEEA. Trimming pared 3 bases from V and 3 bases from J, leaving 13 bases between. The CDR3 has 15 residues. The CDR3, as DNA: TGTGCCAGCAGCTTCAGGGGCGGGTTGACAGATACGCAGTATTTT. This translates into CASSFRGGLTDTQYF.

V is TRBV29-1 and J is TRBJ2-5; 8 positions agree with TRBD2. This CDR3 contains 12 residues. Unmatched junction bases numbered 6, after V lost 7 bases and J lost 5 bases. Germline CDR1 and CDR2: SQVTM and ANQGSEA. CDR3 nucleotide sequence: TGCAGCGCCGGGAGGGGAAGGGAGACCCAGTACTTC. Translating gives CSAGRGRETQYF. The entire variable domain, with the rest obtained from reference TRBV29-1 and TRBJ2-5, is as follows: SAVISQKPSRDICQRGTSLTIQCQVDSQVTMMFWYRQQPGQSLTLIATANQGSEATYESGFVIDKFPISRPNLTFSTLTVSNMSPEDSSIYLCSAGRGRETQYFGPGTRLLVL.

The V call is TRBV6-2 or TRBV6-3, the J call TRBJ2-3, with 9 bases identical to TRBD1. The CDR3 length is 16 residues. Trimming took 2 bases from V and 1 from J; bases not matched to a gene: 4. Germline V lookup: CDR1 MNHEY, CDR2 SVGEGT. CDR3 sequence (DNA): TGTGCCAGCAGTTACATCCGGGACAGGGGCACAGATACGCAGTATTTT. Its translation is CASSYIRDRGTDTQYF.

The genes are TRBV7-9 and TRBJ2-5, with a tentative D call TRBD2 (9 bases). Germline CDR1 and CDR2: SEHNR and FQNEAQ (reference sequence). V shed 2 bases and J shed 5 bases, with 24 bases lying between them. The CDR3 contains 18 residues. DNA for the CDR3: TGTGCCAGCAGCTTACCGCGGGAGGGCAGGGGGCGCGTGGAGACCCAGTACTTC. As protein: CASSLPREGRGRVETQYF.

This rearrangement joins TRBV2 to TRBJ1-1, with D possibly TRBD1 on 6 matching bases. The ends were cut back, 2 bases at V and 10 bases at J, with 11 bases in the middle. CDR1 and CDR2 (germline): SNHLY, FYNNEI. There are 12 residues in the CDR3. The CDR3 protein is CASSEQQGIAFF. In nucleotides, the CDR3 is TGTGCCAGCAGTGAACAGCAGGGGATAGCTTTCTTT.

The V and J genes are TRBV5-6 and TRBJ1-3, with D unclear. CDR1 and CDR2 from the germline V gene are SGHDT and YYEEEE. This CDR3 comprises 14 residues. V shed 2 bases and J shed 4 bases, with 10 bases lying between them. The CDR3 nucleotides are TGTGCCAGCAGCTTTCGGGTATCCGGAAACACCATATATTTT. Its protein product is CASSFRVSGNTIYF. Together with reference TRBV5-6 and TRBJ1-3, the CDR3 gives the full variable domain: DAGVTQSPTHLIKTRGQQVTLRCSPKSGHDTVSWYQQALGQGPQFIFQYYEEEERQRGNFPDRFSGHQFPNYSSELNVNALLLGDSALYLCASSFRVSGNTIYFGEGSWLTVV.

The rearrangement links TRBV3-1 (or the pseudogene TRBV3-2) to TRBJ1-6; D perhaps matches TRBD1 (5 bases). CDR1 LGHDT and CDR2 YNNKEL come from the germline V gene (reference sequence). V lost 6 bases, J lost 5 bases, and 11 bases lay in between. This CDR3 is 14 amino acids long. In DNA, the CDR3 is TGTGCCAGCAGTGGGGTCAGGGATAATTCACCCCTCCACTTT. Protein sequence: CASSGVRDNSPLHF.

CDR3 region: CASSLGTGGAPRETQYF. For the CDR3, the DNA is TGTGCCAGCAGCTTGGGGACAGGGGGCGCCCCCAGGGAGACCCAGTACTTC. This sequence joins TRBV7-2 and TRBJ2-5, with TRBD1 matching 12 bases. CDR1 and CDR2 from the germline V gene are SGHTA and FQGNSA. With 3 bases clipped from V and 5 bases from J, the junction kept 10 bases outside the gene matches. The CDR3 covers 17 residues.

The genes are TRBV6-5 and TRBJ1-2; 8 bases are shared with TRBD1. The CDR3 covers 12 residues. V dropped 6 bases and J dropped 8; count of bases not matched to a gene: 5. In germline, CDR1 is MNHEY, CDR2 SVGAGI. CDR3 sequence (DNA): TGTGCCAGCAGGCAGGGGGCGCGGGGCTACACCTTC. As protein: CASRQGARGYTF.

The rearrangement joins TRBV5-1 to TRBJ1-2, with a weak D call TRBD1 (6 bases). Germline V gene sequence: CDR1 SGHRS, CDR2 YFSETQ. CDR3 length: 14 amino acids. Trimming cost V 0 bases and J 1 base, with 7 bases left between them. CDR3 in DNA: TGCGCCAGCAGCTTGGTGGACAGTAACTATGGCTACACCTTC. Amino acid sequence: CASSLVDSNYGYTF.